This T cell receptor beta chain was recorded in a study of CD8 T cells in ankylosing spondylitis. Broader study findings: Disease-associated clones were reportedly significantly overrepresented in matched ankylosing spondylitis synovial fluid. CD8+ by phenotype, disease-linked clones were relatively rare in peripheral blood.

This CDR3 has 14 residues. V was clipped by 2 bases and J by 3 bases, with 8 bases between them. CDR1 and CDR2 from the germline V gene are SGHRS and YFSETQ. This clonotype was found many times. Its antigen remains unknown. It was by quantitative 5'-RACE with molecular barcodes that TCR beta libraries were made. TCRdb fed the 5' RACE reads into MiXCR, producing one record per CDR3 protein. The data show 100,000 to 150,000 distinct CDR3 sequences, with approximately 9.7% seen just once and approximately 3.5% held by the top ten. What was sequenced was blood, either unsorted or a sorted T cell fraction (not recorded which). The rearrangement links TRBV5-1 to TRBJ2-2; D might be TRBD1 (6 bases). This clonotype was obtained from a male donor with ankylosing spondylitis or in good health (not recorded which). The CDR3 sequence: CASSFTGHTGELFF. DNA for the CDR3: TGCGCCAGCAGCTTTACAGGGCACACCGGGGAGCTGTTTTTT.